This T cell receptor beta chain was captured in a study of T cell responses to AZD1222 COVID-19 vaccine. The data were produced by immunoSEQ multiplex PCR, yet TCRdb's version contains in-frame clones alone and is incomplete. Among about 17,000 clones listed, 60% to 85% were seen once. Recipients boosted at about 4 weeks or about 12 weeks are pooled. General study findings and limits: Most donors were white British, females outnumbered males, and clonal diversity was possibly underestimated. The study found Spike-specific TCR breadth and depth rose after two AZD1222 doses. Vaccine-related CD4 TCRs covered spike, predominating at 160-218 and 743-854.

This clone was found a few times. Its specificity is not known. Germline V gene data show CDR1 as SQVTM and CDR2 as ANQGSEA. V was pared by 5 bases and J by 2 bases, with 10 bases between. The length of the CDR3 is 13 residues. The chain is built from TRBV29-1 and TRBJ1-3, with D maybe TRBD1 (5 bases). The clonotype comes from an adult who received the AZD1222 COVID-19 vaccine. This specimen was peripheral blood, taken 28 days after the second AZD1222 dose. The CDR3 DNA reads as TGCAGCGTTCTAGGGGACGCTGGAAACACCATATATTTT. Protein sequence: CSVLGDAGNTIYF.